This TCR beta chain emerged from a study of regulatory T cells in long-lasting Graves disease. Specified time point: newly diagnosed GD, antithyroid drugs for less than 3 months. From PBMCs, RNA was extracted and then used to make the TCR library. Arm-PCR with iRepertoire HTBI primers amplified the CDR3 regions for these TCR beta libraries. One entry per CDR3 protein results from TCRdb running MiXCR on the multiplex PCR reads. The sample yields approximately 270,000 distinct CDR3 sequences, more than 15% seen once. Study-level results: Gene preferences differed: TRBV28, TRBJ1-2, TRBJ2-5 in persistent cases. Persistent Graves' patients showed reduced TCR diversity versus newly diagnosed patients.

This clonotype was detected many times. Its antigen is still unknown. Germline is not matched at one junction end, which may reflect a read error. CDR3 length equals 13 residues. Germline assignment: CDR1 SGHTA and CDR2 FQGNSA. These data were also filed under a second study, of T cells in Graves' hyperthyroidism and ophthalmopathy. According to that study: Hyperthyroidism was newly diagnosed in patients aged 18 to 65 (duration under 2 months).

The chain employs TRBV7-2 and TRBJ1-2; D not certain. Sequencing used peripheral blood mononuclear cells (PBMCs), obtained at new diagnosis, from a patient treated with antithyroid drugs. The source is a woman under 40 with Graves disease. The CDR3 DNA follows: TGCGCCAGCAGCCAGGCACGACAAAGGGGCTACACCTTC. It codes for CASSQARQRGYTF.